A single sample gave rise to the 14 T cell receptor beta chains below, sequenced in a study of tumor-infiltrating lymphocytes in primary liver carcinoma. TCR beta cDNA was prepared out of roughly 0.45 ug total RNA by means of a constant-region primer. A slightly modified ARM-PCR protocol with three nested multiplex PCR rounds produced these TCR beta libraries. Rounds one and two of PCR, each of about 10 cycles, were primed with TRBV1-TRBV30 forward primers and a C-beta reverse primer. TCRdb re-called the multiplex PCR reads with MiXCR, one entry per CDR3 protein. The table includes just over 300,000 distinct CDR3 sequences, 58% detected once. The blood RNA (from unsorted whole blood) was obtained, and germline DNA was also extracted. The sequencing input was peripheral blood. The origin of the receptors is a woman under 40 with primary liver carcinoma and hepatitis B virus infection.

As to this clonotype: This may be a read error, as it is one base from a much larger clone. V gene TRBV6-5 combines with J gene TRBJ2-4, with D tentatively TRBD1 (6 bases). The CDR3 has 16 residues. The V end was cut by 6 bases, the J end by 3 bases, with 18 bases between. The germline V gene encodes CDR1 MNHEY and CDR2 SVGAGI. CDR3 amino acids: CASSSGAPRRKNIQYF. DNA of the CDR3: TGTGCCAGCAGCTCAGGGGCTCCAAGACGCAAAAACATTCAGTACTTC.

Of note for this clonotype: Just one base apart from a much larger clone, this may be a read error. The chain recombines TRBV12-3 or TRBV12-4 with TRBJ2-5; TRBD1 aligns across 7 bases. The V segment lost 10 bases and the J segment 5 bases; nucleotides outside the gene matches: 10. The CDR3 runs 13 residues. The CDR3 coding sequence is TGTGCCAACACCAGGACAGGATTTGAGACCCAGTACTTC. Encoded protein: CANTRTGFETQYF.

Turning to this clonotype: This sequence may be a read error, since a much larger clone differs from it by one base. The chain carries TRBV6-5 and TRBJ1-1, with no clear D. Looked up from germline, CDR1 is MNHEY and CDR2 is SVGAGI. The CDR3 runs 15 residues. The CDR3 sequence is CASSHSIFAFTEAFF. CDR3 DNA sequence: TGTGCCAGCAGTCACTCAATTTTCGCCTTCACTGAAGCTTTCTTT.

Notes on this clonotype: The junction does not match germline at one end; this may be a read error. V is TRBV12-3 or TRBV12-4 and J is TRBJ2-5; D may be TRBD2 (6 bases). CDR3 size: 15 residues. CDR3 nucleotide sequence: TGTGACAGCAGCACTTACCCCGGGAGCGAAGAGATACAGTACTTC. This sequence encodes CDSSTYPGSEEIQYF.

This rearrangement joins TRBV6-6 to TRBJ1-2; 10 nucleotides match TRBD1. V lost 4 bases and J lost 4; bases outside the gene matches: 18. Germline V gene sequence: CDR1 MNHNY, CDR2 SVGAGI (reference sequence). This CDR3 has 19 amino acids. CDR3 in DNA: TGTGCCAGCAGTTTGGTGATTGGGACAGGGGAGTTAAGGGGCTATGGCTACACCTTC. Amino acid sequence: CASSLVIGTGELRGYGYTF.

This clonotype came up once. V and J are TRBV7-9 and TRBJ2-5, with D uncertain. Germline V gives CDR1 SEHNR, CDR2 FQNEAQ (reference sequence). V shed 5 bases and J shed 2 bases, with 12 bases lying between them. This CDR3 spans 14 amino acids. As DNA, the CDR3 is TGTGCCAGCAGCCCTCAGGTCTTTCAAGAGACCCAGTACTTC. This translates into CASSPQVFQETQYF.

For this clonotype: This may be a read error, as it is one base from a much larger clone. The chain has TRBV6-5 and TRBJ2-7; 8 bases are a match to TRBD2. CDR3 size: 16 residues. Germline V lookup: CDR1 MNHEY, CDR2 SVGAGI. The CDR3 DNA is TGTGCCAGCAGTTACTCCCCCGAGACTAGCGTGGGCGAGAAGTACTTC. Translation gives CASSYSPETSVGEKYF.

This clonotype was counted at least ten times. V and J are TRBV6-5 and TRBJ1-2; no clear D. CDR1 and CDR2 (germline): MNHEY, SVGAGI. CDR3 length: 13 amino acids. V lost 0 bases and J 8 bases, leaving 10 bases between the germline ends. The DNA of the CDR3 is TGTGCCAGCAGTTACTCGATGGGGTTCGGCTACACCTTC. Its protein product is CASSYSMGFGYTF.

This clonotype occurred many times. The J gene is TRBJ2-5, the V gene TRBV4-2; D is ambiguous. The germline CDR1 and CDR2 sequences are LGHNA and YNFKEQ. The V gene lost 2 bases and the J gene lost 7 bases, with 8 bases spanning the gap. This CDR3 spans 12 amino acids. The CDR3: CASSQLRGTQYF. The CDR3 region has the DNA TGTGCCAGCAGCCAACTCCGAGGGACCCAGTACTTC.

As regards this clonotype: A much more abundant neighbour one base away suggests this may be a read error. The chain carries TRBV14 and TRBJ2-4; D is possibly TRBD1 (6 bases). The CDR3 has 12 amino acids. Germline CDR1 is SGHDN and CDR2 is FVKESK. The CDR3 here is CVSSLNGQSQYF. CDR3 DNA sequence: TGTGTCAGCAGCCTTAACGGACAGAGTCAGTACTTC. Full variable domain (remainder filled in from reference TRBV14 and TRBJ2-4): EAGVTQFPSHSVIEKGQTVTLRCDPISGHDNLYWYRRVMGKEIKFLLHFVKESKQDESGMPNNRFLAERTGGTYSTLKVQPAELEDSGVYFCVSSLNGQSQYFGAGTRLSVL.

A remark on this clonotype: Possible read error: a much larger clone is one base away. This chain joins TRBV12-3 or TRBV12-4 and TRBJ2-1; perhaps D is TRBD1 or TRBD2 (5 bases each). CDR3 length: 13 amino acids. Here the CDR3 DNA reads TGTGTCAGCAGAGGGGCCCAATCCAATGAGCAGTTCTTC. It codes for CVSRGAQSNEQFF.

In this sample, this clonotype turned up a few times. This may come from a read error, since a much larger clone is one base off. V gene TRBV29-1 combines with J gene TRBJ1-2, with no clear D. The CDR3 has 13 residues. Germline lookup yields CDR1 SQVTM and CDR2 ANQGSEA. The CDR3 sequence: CGVGIRAGYGYTF. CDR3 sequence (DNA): TGCGGCGTTGGAATCCGGGCGGGCTATGGCTACACCTTC.

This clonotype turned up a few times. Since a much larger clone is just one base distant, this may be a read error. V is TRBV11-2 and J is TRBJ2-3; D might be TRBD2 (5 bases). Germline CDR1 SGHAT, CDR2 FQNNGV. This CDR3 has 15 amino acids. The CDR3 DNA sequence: TGTGCCAGCAACTTAGTGGCCACCGGGGCAGATACGCAGTATTTT. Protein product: CASNLVATGADTQYF.

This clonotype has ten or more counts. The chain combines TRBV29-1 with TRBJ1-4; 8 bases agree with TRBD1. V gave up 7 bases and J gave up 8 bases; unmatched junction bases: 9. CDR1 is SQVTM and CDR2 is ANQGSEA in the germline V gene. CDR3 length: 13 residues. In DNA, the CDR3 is TGCAGCGCTGCGGACAGGGTATACGAAAAACTGTTTTTT. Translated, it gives CSAADRVYEKLFF. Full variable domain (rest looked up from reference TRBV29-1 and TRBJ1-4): SAVISQKPSRDICQRGTSLTIQCQVDSQVTMMFWYRQQPGQSLTLIATANQGSEATYESGFVIDKFPISRPNLTFSTLTVSNMSPEDSSIYLCSAADRVYEKLFFGSGTQLSVL.